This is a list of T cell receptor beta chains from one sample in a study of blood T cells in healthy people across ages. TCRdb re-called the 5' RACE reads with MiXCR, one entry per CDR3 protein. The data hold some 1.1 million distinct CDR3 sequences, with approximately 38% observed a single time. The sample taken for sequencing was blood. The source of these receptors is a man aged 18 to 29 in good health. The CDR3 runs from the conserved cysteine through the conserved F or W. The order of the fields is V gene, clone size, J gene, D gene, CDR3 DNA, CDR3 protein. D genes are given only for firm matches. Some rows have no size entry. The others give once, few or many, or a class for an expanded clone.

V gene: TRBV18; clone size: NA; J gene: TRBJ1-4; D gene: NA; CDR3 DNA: TGTGCCAGCTCACCACCCCCGGCGGGAAAACTGCTTTTT; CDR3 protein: CASSPPPAGKLLF
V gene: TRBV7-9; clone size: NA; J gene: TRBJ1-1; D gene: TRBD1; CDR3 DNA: TGTGCCAGCAGCCTACAGGGGGTCGGCACTGAAGCTTTCTTT; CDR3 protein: CASSLQGVGTEAFF
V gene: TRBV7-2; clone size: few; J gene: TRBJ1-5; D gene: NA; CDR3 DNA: TGTGCCAGCAGTGTCGGGACTTTTCAGCCCCAGCATTTT; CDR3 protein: CASSVGTFQPQHF
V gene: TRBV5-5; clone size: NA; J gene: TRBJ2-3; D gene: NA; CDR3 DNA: TGTGCCAGCAGCTGGTCAAGTGGCACAGATACGCAGTATTTT; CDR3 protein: CASSWSSGTDTQYF
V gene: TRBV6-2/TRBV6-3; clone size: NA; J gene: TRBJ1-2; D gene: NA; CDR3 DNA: TGTGCCAGCAGTTACTCGTCCAATCGCTACACCTTC; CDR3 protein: CASSYSSNRYTF
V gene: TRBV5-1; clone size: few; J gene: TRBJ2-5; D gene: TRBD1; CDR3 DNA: TGCGCCAGCAGCTTGATTGGGGACAGGGAAGAGACCCAGTACTTC; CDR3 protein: CASSLIGDREETQYF
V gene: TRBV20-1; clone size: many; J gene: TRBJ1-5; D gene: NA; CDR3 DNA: TGCAGTGCTAGTAGGACAGCAAGCAATCAGCCCCAGCATTTT; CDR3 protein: CSASRTASNQPQHF
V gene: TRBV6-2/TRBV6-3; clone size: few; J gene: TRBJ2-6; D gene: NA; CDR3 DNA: TGTGCCAGCAGTTATTTAATCTCTGGGGCCAACGTCCTGACTTTC; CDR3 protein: CASSYLISGANVLTF
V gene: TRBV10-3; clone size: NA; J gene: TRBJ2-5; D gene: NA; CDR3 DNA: TGTGCCATCAGTGAGTCCCTCGGATCGACGGAGACCCAGTACTTC; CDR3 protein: CAISESLGSTETQYF
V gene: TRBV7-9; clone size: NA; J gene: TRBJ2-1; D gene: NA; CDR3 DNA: TGTGCCAGCAGGGCGGCAGGAAGCTCCTACAATGAGCAGTTCTTC; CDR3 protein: CASRAAGSSYNEQFF
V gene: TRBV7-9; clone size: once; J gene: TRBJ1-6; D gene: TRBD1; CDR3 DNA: TGTGCCAGCAGCTGGGGGACAGACAATTCACCCCTCCACTTT; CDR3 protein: CASSWGTDNSPLHF
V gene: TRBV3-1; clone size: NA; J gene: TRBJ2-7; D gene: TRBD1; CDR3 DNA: TGTGCCAGCAGCCATCTTCAGGGGGTGCAGTACTTC; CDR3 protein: CASSHLQGVQYF
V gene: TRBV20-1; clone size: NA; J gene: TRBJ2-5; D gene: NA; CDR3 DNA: TGCAGTGCTAGAATTACCGGGCCTAGGGAGACCCAGTACTTC; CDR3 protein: CSARITGPRETQYF
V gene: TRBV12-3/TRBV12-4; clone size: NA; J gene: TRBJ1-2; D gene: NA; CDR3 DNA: TGTGCCAGCAGTTTAGGCGCGGGCAGGCTCGGCTACACCTTC; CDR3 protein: CASSLGAGRLGYTF
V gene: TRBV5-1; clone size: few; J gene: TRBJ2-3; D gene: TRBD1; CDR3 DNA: TGCGCCAGCAGCTTGGACAGGGGCCTTAGCACAGATACGCAGTATTTT; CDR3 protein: CASSLDRGLSTDTQYF
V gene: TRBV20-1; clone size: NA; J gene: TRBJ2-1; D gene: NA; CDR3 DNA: TGCAGTGCTAGAGAGGGACCGTCTTCGGGCGAGCAGTTCTTC; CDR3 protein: CSAREGPSSGEQFF
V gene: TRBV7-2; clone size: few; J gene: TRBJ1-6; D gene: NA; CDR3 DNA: TGTGCCAGCAGCTTTGGACATATTTCACCCCTCCACTTT; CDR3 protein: CASSFGHISPLHF
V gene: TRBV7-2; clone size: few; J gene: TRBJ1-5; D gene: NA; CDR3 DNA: TGTGCCAGCAGCTTAGGGGCAGGGAAGGGGAATCAGCCCCAGCATTTT; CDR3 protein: CASSLGAGKGNQPQHF
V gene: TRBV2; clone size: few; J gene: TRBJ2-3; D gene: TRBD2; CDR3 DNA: TGTGCCAGCAGTAAAAGGGGACTAGCGGGGAGCTTAGGAGATACGCAGTATTTT; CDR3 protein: CASSKRGLAGSLGDTQYF
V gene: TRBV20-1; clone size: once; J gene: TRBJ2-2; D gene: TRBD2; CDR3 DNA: TGCAGTGCTGCCGGGACTAGCCAGACCGGGGAGCTGTTTTTT; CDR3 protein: CSAAGTSQTGELFF
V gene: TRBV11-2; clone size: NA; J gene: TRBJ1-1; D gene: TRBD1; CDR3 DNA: TGTGCCAGCAGCTCCTGGACAGGGAGGGACACTGAAGCTTTCTTT; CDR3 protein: CASSSWTGRDTEAFF
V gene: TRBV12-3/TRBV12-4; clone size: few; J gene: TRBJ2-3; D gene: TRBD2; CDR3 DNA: TGTGCCACCTTAAGGGGGACTAGCATGACAGATACGCAGTATTTT; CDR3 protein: CATLRGTSMTDTQYF
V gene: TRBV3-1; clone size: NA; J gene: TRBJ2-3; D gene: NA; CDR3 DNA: TGTGCCAGCAGCCAAGAAGATAGCAGGGATACGCAGTATTTT; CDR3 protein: CASSQEDSRDTQYF
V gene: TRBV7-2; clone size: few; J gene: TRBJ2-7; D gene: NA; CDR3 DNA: TGTGCCAGCAGCTTATACGGACAGAACAACGAGCAGTACTTC; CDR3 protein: CASSLYGQNNEQYF
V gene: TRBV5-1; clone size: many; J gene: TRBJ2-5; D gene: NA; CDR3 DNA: TGTGCCAGCAGCTTAGTTGGCGGACAAGAGACCCAGTACTTC; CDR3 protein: CASSLVGGQETQYF
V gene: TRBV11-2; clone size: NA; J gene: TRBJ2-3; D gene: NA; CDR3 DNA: TGTGCCAGCAGCTTAGATCCGGGGTTAGGCACAGATACGCAGTATTTT; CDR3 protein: CASSLDPGLGTDTQYF
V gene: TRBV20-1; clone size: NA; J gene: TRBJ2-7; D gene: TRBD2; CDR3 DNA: TGCAGTGCTAGTCGGACTAGCGGGGCGTACGAGCAGTACTTC; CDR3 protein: CSASRTSGAYEQYF
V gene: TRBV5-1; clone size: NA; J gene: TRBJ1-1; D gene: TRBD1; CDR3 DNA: TGCGCCAGCAGCCTTAATGAAGGGGGCAGGGCTGAAGCTTTCTTT; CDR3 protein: CASSLNEGGRAEAFF
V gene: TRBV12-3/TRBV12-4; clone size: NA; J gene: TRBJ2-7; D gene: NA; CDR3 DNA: TGTGCCAGCAGTTTAGGGGGCTGGGACTACGAGCAGTACTTC; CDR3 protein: CASSLGGWDYEQYF
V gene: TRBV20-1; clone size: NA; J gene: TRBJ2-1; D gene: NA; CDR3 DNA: TGCAGTGCCGGACGACAGGCCGCCTACGAGCAGTTCTTC; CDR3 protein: CSAGRQAAYEQFF
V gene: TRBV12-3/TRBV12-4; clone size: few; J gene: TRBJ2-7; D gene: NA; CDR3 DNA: TGTGCCAGCAGTTTAATATGGGGAGATTCCTACGAGCAGTACTTC; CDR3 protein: CASSLIWGDSYEQYF
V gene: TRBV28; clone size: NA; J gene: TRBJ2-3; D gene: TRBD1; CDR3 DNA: TGTGCCAGCAGTTCGACCGACAGGGCTCTTCCAGATACGCAGTATTTT; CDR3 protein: CASSSTDRALPDTQYF
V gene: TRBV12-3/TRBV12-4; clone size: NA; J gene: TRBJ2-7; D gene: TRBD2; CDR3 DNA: TGTGCCAGCAGGGAAACTAGCGGGGGAGGTAATGAGCAGTACTTC; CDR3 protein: CASRETSGGGNEQYF
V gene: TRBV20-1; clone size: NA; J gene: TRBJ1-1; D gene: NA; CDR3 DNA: TGCAGTGCTAGAGATATCGGGGGGCGATTCGGTGAAGCTTTCTTT; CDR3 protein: CSARDIGGRFGEAFF
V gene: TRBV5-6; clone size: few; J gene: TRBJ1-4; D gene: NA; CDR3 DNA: TGTGCCAGCAGCGCGGGACGGTATAATGAAAAACTGTTTTTT; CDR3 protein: CASSAGRYNEKLFF
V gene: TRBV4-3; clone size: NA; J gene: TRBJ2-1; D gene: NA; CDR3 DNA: TGCGCCAGCAGCCAAGTCCCCGGACTCTACAATGAGCGGTTCTTC; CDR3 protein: CASSQVPGLYNERFF
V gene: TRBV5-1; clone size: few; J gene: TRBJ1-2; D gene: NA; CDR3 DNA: TGCGCCAGCAGCGTAACAGGTTCTAACTATGGCTACACCTTC; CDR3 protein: CASSVTGSNYGYTF
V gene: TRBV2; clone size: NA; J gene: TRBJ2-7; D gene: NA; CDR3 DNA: TGTGCCAGCAGTGGGCCGGGACTGGGATTTTCCTACGAGCAGTACTTC; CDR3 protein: CASSGPGLGFSYEQYF
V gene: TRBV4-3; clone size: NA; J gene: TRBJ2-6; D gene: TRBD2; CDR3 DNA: TGCGCCAGCAGCCTAAGACTGGCGGGAGGATCAGGGGCCAACGTCCTGACTTTC; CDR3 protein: CASSLRLAGGSGANVLTF
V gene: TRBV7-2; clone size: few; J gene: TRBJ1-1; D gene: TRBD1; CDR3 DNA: TGTGCCAGCAGCTTCCCGAAAGGACAGGGAGGCACTGAAGCTTTCTTT; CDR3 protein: CASSFPKGQGGTEAFF
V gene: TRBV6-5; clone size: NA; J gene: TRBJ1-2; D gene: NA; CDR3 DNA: TGTGCCAGCAGTCCGAATTCTGTGGGAGGCTACACCTTC; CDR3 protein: CASSPNSVGGYTF
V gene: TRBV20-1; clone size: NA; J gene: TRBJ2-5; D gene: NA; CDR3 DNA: TGCAGTGCTAGGGGGGATCTAGCGAGAGAGACCCAGTACTTC; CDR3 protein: CSARGDLARETQYF
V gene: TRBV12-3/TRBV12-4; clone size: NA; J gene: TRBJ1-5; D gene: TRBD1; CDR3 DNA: TGTGCCAGCAGACCGACAGGGGAAAAACAGCCCCAGCATTTT; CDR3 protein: CASRPTGEKQPQHF
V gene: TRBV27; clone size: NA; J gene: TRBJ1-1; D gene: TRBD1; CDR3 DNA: TGTGCCAGCTGTGACAGGGGTTCTTACTACACTGAAGCTTTCTTT; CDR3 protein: CASCDRGSYYTEAFF
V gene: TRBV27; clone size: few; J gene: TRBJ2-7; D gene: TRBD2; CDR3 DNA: TGTGCCAGCAGTCGGCCTAGCGGGGGCTACAATGAGCAGTACTTC; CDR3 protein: CASSRPSGGYNEQYF
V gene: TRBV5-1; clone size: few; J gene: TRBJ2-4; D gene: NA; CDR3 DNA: TGCGCCAGCAGCTTATCCCCCGGGGCCAAAAACATTCAGTACTTC; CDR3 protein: CASSLSPGAKNIQYF
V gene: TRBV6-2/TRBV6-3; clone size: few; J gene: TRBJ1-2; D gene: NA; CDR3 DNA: TGTGCCGCACGGCGGGACTTTTATGGCTACACCTTC; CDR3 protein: CAARRDFYGYTF
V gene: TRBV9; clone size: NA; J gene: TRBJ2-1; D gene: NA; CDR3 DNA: TGTGCCAGCAGCGCCGACTCGGATGAGCAGTTCTTC; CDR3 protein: CASSADSDEQFF
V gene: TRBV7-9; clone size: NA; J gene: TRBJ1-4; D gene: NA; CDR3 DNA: TGTGCCAGCAGCTTAGGCCAACAGAGGATAGGAACTAATGAAAAACTGTTTTTT; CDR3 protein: CASSLGQQRIGTNEKLFF
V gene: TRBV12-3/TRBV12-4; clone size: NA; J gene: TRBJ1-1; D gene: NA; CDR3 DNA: TGTGCCAGCAGTTTTACAGGATCGGGTGAAGCTTTCTTT; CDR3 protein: CASSFTGSGEAFF